The 22 T cell receptor beta chains below all came from one sample that was sequenced in a study of T cells in Graves' hyperthyroidism and ophthalmopathy. Amplified TCR beta CDR3 regions came from RNA transcripts. An initial round of RT-PCR targeting the TCR CDR3 relied on the HTBI primer set. Via MiXCR, TCRdb re-called the multiplex PCR reads, giving one row per CDR3 protein. Of about 840,000 distinct CDR3 sequences listed, roughly 37% are singletons. Material: blood. The source is a man aged 18 to 30 with Graves' hyperthyroidism.

Remarks on this clonotype: At one end the junction does not follow the germline gene, possibly because of a read error. The CDR3 DNA reads TGTGCCAGCAGCTTGGGGACAGGATTTAATTCACAAGAGGCCCAGTACTTC. Translating gives CASSLGTGFNSQEAQYF. The chain has TRBV5-4 and TRBJ2-5, with TRBD1 matching over 7 bases. Germline-derived CDR1 and CDR2 are SGHNT and YYREEE (reference sequence). CDR3 size: 17 residues.

This clonotype was observed a handful of times. The chain joins TRBV7-2 to TRBJ2-7; 7 nucleotides agree with TRBD1. V shed 2 bases and J 3 bases; nucleotides not matched to a gene: 4. The CDR3 covers 14 residues. Germline CDR1 is SGHTA and CDR2 is FQGNSA. The CDR3 reads CASSLWQGDYEQYF. DNA for the CDR3: TGTGCCAGCAGCTTATGGCAGGGGGACTACGAGCAGTACTTC.

This clonotype was counted many times. The V call is TRBV7-2, the J call TRBJ2-5; D is possibly TRBD1 or TRBD2 (5 bases each). The CDR3 loop spans 14 amino acids. Germline V lookup: CDR1 SGHTA, CDR2 FQGNSA. The V and J ends lost 5 bases and 4 bases respectively, with 14 bases between them. In DNA, the CDR3 is TGTGCCAGCAGCCCCCGGGGCCCACCAGAGACCCAGTACTTC. It translates to CASSPRGPPETQYF.

This chain links TRBV6-6 with TRBJ1-2; TRBD1 agrees at 8 bases. From germline, CDR1 is MNHNY and CDR2 SVGAGI (reference sequence). The CDR3 covers 16 residues. With V trimmed by 2 bases and J by 0 bases, 5 bases remained unmatched. The CDR3 nucleotides are TGTGCCAGCAGTTACGACAGGGGCGGGGCTAACTATGGCTACACCTTC. Translation gives CASSYDRGGANYGYTF.

The chain has TRBV12-3 or TRBV12-4 and TRBJ2-5, with D perhaps TRBD2 (5 bases). The germline V and J ends were trimmed by 8 bases and 5 bases, with 15 bases remaining between them. The CDR3 is 13 residues long. The chain's CDR3 is CASRGRSWETQYF. The CDR3 coding sequence is TGTGCCAGCCGGGGAAGAAGTTGGGAGACCCAGTACTTC.

This chain links TRBV7-2 with TRBJ2-7; the match to TRBD2 covers 8 bases. Trimming at V came to 4 bases and at J to 4 bases, leaving 9 bases not matched to a gene. The CDR3 length is 15 residues. From germline, CDR1 is SGHTA and CDR2 FQGNSA. CDR3 loop: CASSSVAGLEYEQYF. The DNA of the CDR3 is TGTGCCAGCAGCTCAGTCGCGGGACTAGAGTACGAGCAGTACTTC.

The sample holds many counts of this clonotype. The chain couples TRBV12-3 or TRBV12-4 to TRBJ1-2, with 8 bases lining up with TRBD1. CDR3 size: 14 residues. V shed 4 bases, J shed 4 bases, and the junction held 5 bases outside the gene matches. The CDR3 here is CASSSSGTGYGYTF. The CDR3 DNA follows: TGTGCCAGCAGTTCCTCCGGGACAGGCTATGGCTACACCTTC.

This chain joins TRBV7-9 and TRBJ2-7; weak D call: TRBD2 (5 bases). The germline gives CDR1 SEHNR, CDR2 FQNEAQ (reference sequence). The CDR3 loop spans 16 amino acids. The V and J ends lost 3 bases and 0 bases respectively, with 15 bases between them. The CDR3 loop reads CASSLSGLEVSYEQYF. DNA of the CDR3: TGTGCCAGCAGCTTGAGCGGCCTCGAAGTCTCCTACGAGCAGTACTTC.

This clonotype was observed at least ten times. This chain links TRBV7-2 with TRBJ1-5; no firm D call. V lost 5 bases to trimming and J lost 0 bases, with 11 bases between them. The CDR3 is 15 residues long. Germline CDR1 and CDR2: SGHTA and FQGNSA. DNA of the CDR3: TGTGCCAGCAGCATCGAGGGTCATAGCAATCAGCCCCAGCATTTT. Translating it yields CASSIEGHSNQPQHF.

The chain employs TRBV12-3 or TRBV12-4 and TRBJ2-7, with a weak D call TRBD1 (6 bases). This CDR3 comprises 14 residues. Trimming took 6 bases from V and 3 from J, leaving 15 bases between them. The chain's CDR3 is CASSPMDRYYEQYF. In DNA form, the CDR3 reads TGTGCCAGCAGCCCAATGGACAGATACTACGAGCAGTACTTC.

In its sample, this clonotype was seen a few times. The V and J genes are TRBV7-9 and TRBJ1-2, with a weak D call TRBD1 (5 bases). Germline V gene sequence: CDR1 SEHNR, CDR2 FQNEAQ (reference sequence). V lost 1 base and J 8 bases, leaving 8 bases between the germline ends. This CDR3 is 12 amino acids long. CDR3 in DNA: TGTGCCAGCAGCTTAGAGGGGTGGGGCTACACCTTC. Protein: CASSLEGWGYTF.

This clonotype was counted at least ten times. The J gene is TRBJ2-5, the V gene TRBV12-3 or TRBV12-4; D is perhaps TRBD1 (6 bases). The CDR3 extends over 14 amino acids. Deletions cut 5 bases from V and 1 base from J, with 11 bases between. The CDR3 spells CASSTWTVQETQYF. For the CDR3, the DNA is TGTGCCAGCAGTACATGGACAGTCCAAGAGACCCAGTACTTC.

This chain uses TRBV25-1 with TRBJ2-5, with D possibly being TRBD1 or TRBD2 (6 bases each). CDR1 MGHDK and CDR2 SYGVNS come from the germline V gene. The CDR3 runs to 15 residues. V lost 6 bases and J 2 bases, leaving 16 bases between the germline ends. The CDR3 loop reads CASSQFWGAQETQYF. The CDR3 bases are TGTGCCAGCAGCCAATTTTGGGGGGCTCAAGAGACCCAGTACTTC.

The chain recombines TRBV2 with TRBJ1-1; no reliable D call. Germline V lookup: CDR1 SNHLY, CDR2 FYNNEI. The CDR3 has 12 amino acids. Trimming left V 8 bases short and J 1 base short, with 8 bases between. In DNA form, the CDR3 reads TGTGCCAGCGGTCGGAAGAACACTGAAGCTTTCTTT. Its protein is CASGRKNTEAFF.

This clonotype showed up many times. The chain links TRBV15 to TRBJ2-2, with D possibly TRBD1 on 6 matching bases. Germline CDR1 reads LNHNV; CDR2 reads YYDKDF (reference sequence). The CDR3 loop spans 15 amino acids. V gave up 5 bases and J gave up 2 bases, with 12 bases separating them. The CDR3 sequence: CATSVGHVNTGELFF. The CDR3 nucleotides read TGTGCCACCAGCGTGGGACACGTCAACACCGGGGAGCTGTTTTTT.

V usage is TRBV6-1 and J usage is TRBJ2-7, with a possible D match to TRBD1 (5 bases). Trimming stripped 6 bases from V and 5 bases from J, with 11 bases between. The CDR3 sequence is 12 residues long. Germline loops: CDR1 MNHNS, CDR2 SASEGT. CDR3 in amino acids: CASRGARDEQYF. The CDR3 DNA reads as TGTGCCAGCAGAGGGGCCAGGGACGAGCAGTACTTC.

Regarding this clonotype: With a much larger clone just one base away, this may be a read error. The chain uses TRBV29-1 and TRBJ2-5; a possible D gene is TRBD2 (5 bases). The CDR3 has 13 amino acids. Trimming took 3 bases from V and 3 from J, leaving 11 bases between them. Germline V CDR1 and CDR2: SQVTM, ANQGSEA. CDR3 region: CSVEPNGEETQYF. CDR3 sequence (DNA): TGCAGCGTTGAGCCGAACGGGGAAGAGACCCAGTACTTC.

This rearrangement joins TRBV28 to TRBJ1-1, with D possibly matching TRBD1 (6 bases). CDR1 and CDR2 from the germline V gene are MDHEN and SYDVKM. With 7 bases removed from V and 1 base from J, the gap between germline ends came to 10 bases. CDR3 length equals 13 residues. CDR3 DNA: TGTGCCAGCAACTCAGGGGCGAACACTGAAGCTTTCTTT. The encoded protein is CASNSGANTEAFF.

This clonotype was found a few times. The chain is built from TRBV12-3 or TRBV12-4 and TRBJ2-7; D could derive from TRBD1 or TRBD2 (5 bases each). This CDR3 has 14 residues. Deletions cut 3 bases from V and 6 bases from J, with 15 bases between. CDR3 region: CASSLSVGESEQYF. The CDR3 DNA is TGTGCCAGCAGTTTGTCGGTAGGGGAGAGCGAGCAGTACTTC.

In its sample, this clonotype was seen a few times. The rearrangement uses TRBV7-2 and TRBJ1-3; no definite D call. Germline V gene data show CDR1 as SGHTA and CDR2 as FQGNSA. This CDR3 is built from 15 residues. Trimming shortened V by 5 bases and J by 0 bases, and 11 bases separated the two germline ends. DNA for the CDR3: TGTGCCAGCAGCCCACAGACCGGCTCTGGAAACACCATATATTTT. Translating it yields CASSPQTGSGNTIYF.

The chain joins TRBV7-9 to TRBJ1-1, with D possibly TRBD1 on 5 matching bases. The germline CDR1 and CDR2 sequences are SEHNR and FQNEAQ (reference sequence). CDR3 length: 16 amino acids. Trimming took off 1 base at V and 7 bases at J, with 19 bases between the two ends. This chain's CDR3 is CASSLDLTAGGVEAFF. In DNA, the CDR3 is TGTGCCAGCAGCTTAGACTTGACAGCCGGAGGCGTTGAAGCTTTCTTT. The full variable domain, completed using reference TRBV7-9 and TRBJ1-1, is DTGVSQNPRHKITKRGQNVTFRCDPISEHNRLYWYRQTLGQGPEFLTYFQNEAQLEKSRLLSDRFSAERPKGSFSTLEIQRTEQGDSAMYLCASSLDLTAGGVEAFFGQGTRLTVV.

This clonotype was counted at least ten times. The chain combines TRBV20-1 with TRBJ2-7, with TRBD1 as a possible D gene (6 bases). V lost 1 base, J lost 7 bases, and 14 bases lay in between. This CDR3 region has 13 residues. CDR1 DFQATT and CDR2 SNEGSKA come from the germline V gene (reference sequence). The CDR3 coding sequence is TGCAGTGCTAGAGGGGGACAAAGCAGGGAGCAGTACTTC. This encodes CSARGGQSREQYF.